This TCR beta chain comes out of a study of T cell responses to AZD1222 COVID-19 vaccine. The protocol was immunoSEQ multiplex PCR, while the TCRdb copy is restricted to in-frame clones and leaves out a portion. The repertoire has about 150,000 clones, approximately 90% of them found once; the top ten carry about 2.1%. CDR3 size: 13 residues. Germline values: CDR1 SEHNR, CDR2 FQNEAQ (reference sequence). The V end lost 5 bases, the J end lost 3 bases, and 11 bases lay between the germline ends. The starting material was peripheral blood, obtained on day 0 of AZD1222 vaccination. The chain links TRBV7-9 to TRBJ2-7, with a possible D match to TRBD1 (6 bases). This clonotype was sampled from an adult in good health. The CDR3 is CASSPGQIYEQYF. As DNA, the CDR3 is TGTGCCAGCAGCCCTGGACAGATCTACGAGCAGTACTTC.